This T cell receptor beta chain was recorded in a study of blood T cells in healthy people across ages. The V end lost 7 bases, the J end lost 3 bases, and 13 bases lay between the germline ends. CDR1 is SEHNR, CDR2 FQNEAQ, per germline (reference sequence). The CDR3 has 13 amino acids. Alongside a J-beta primer mix, a sample-barcoded 5' primer served in a second PCR lasting 7 to 11 cycles. Every cDNA molecule bore a tag from a template-switch adaptor containing 12 random nucleotides. TCRdb reanalysed the 5' RACE reads using MiXCR and keeps one entry per CDR3 protein. The data contain hundreds of thousands of distinct CDR3 sequences, about 28% of them singletons. Another study also made use of these data, one on T cells of mothers and their children. That work contributes: cDNA synthesis used all extracted RNA, about 1.6 ug per 15 ul. Slightly higher overlap, not significant, was seen in related mother-child pairs than in unrelated pairs. None of the identified T cell clones proved to be persistent microchimeric clones.

The chain couples TRBV7-9 to TRBJ2-7, with a possible D match to TRBD1 (7 bases). The clonotype originates from a boy between 2 and 15 years old in good health. Sequencing was performed on blood. CDR3 sequence reads: CASMEGAHYEQYF. The DNA of the CDR3 is TGTGCCAGCATGGAGGGGGCCCACTACGAGCAGTACTTC.